This T cell receptor beta chain originates from a study of human T cells and chemical hapten exposure. Background on the study: It was small differences in pooled library volume that mainly caused per-sample TCR yields to vary.

One entry per CDR3 protein, called by TCRdb with MiXCR from the RACE reads. The sample includes 340,000 or so distinct CDR3 sequences, 5.5% to 8% of them seen just once. Trimming left V 2 bases short and J 3 bases short, with 10 bases between. The length of the CDR3 is 14 residues. The germline gives CDR1 MNHEY, CDR2 SVGAGI. The time point denotes: patch test 1, 2 weeks after DPC sensitization. Stated treatment: therapeutic diphenylcyclopropenone sensitization with weekly scalp DPC. The chain joins TRBV6-5 to TRBJ1-1; no clear D gene. The origin of this receptor is a woman aged 18-35 years with alopecia areata. Some clones in this sample may be carry-over from other donors' samples. Sequencing used whole blood, obtained in connection with sensitization to the hapten diphenylcyclopropenone (DPC). The CDR3 nucleotides are TGTGCCAGCAGTTACGTGGGCTTAGACACTGAAGCTTTCTTT. Its protein is CASSYVGLDTEAFF.